Presented here are 17 T cell receptor beta chains from one specimen sequenced in a study of T cell responses to AZD1222 COVID-19 vaccine. Sequencing was performed with immunoSEQ multiplex PCR; in TCRdb, only in-frame clones are kept and a portion is missing. The sample has about 130,000 clones, roughly 90% seen once. The sample was peripheral blood, taken on day 0 of AZD1222 vaccination. These receptors all come from an adult in good health.

In this sample, this clone turned up once. The CDR3 DNA follows: TGTGCCAGCAGACCCAGCCTATCCTACGAGCAGTACTTC. Its protein is CASRPSLSYEQYF. The rearrangement uses TRBV12-3 or TRBV12-4 and TRBJ2-7; no clear D. The germline V and J ends were trimmed by 6 bases and 1 base, with 10 bases remaining between them. This CDR3 contains 13 residues.

The chain couples TRBV18 to TRBJ2-2; D may correspond to TRBD1 or TRBD2 (6 bases each). Germline V gene data show CDR1 as KGHSH and CDR2 as LQKENI. This CDR3 comprises 16 residues. Trimming shortened V by 3 bases and J by 4 bases, and 15 bases separated the two germline ends. The chain's CDR3 is CASSPNSGAGTGELFF. In DNA form, the CDR3 reads TGTGCCAGCTCACCCAATTCGGGGGCTGGCACCGGGGAGCTGTTTTTT.

V and J are TRBV5-1 and TRBJ1-2; the D gene is possibly TRBD1 (6 bases). Trimming stripped 4 bases from V and 6 bases from J, with 13 bases between. In germline, CDR1 is SGHRS, CDR2 YFSETQ. CDR3 length: 13 amino acids. CDR3 loop: CASSPGDKDGYTF. In DNA form, the CDR3 reads TGCGCCAGCAGCCCAGGGGATAAGGATGGCTACACCTTC.

The chain couples TRBV14 to TRBJ1-1; the D is unclear. CDR1 is SGHDN and CDR2 is FVKESK in the germline V gene. The V and J ends lost 1 base and 1 base respectively, with 10 bases between them. This CDR3 is 15 amino acids long. Here the CDR3 DNA reads TGTGCCAGCAGCCAAGGTTCCCTCAGGAACACTGAAGCTTTCTTT. The encoded protein is CASSQGSLRNTEAFF.

Details on this clone: The junction departs from germline at one end; a sequencing error may be responsible. The V call is TRBV7-7, the J call TRBJ2-1; D may be TRBD2 (6 bases). The germline gives CDR1 SSHAT, CDR2 FNYEAQ (reference sequence). The CDR3 has 17 amino acids. Here the CDR3 reads CASSLGGIDSSYNEQFF. The CDR3 nucleotides read TGTGCTAGCAGCTTGGGCGGGATCGATAGCTCCTACAATGAGCAGTTCTTC.

This chain joins TRBV7-9 and TRBJ2-5; 9 nucleotides line up with TRBD1. The germline V gene has CDR1 SEHNR and CDR2 FQNEAQ (reference sequence). The CDR3 is 15 amino acids. Trimming removed 8 bases from V and 4 bases from J; junction bases left unmatched: 11. The DNA of the CDR3 is TGTGCCAGCGCCCTACAGGGGGCTCCAGGAGAGACCCAGTACTTC. Protein sequence: CASALQGAPGETQYF.

This clone was recorded only once. The chain combines TRBV6-5 with TRBJ1-5, with a tentative D call TRBD1 (6 bases). Germline V gene lookup returns CDR1 MNHEY and CDR2 SVGAGI. With 4 bases removed from V and 7 bases from J, the gap between germline ends came to 17 bases. This CDR3 is built from 15 residues. As DNA, the CDR3 is TGTGCCAGCAGTTCCAAAACAGGGTGGAGACAGCCCCAGCATTTT. Protein: CASSSKTGWRQPQHF.

In nucleotides, the CDR3 is TGTGCCAGCAGCAGGGACTACCTTTACGAGCAGTACTTC. Residues: CASSRDYLYEQYF. This chain connects TRBV6-2 or TRBV6-3 to TRBJ2-7; the match to TRBD2 covers 7 bases. The CDR3 is 13 amino acids. V trimming: 6 bases; J trimming: 4 bases; junction bases outside the gene matches: 6. Germline values: CDR1 MNHEY, CDR2 SVGEGT.

V usage is TRBV4-3 and J usage is TRBJ1-4; possible D gene TRBD1, 5 bases. Germline CDR1 reads LGHNA; CDR2 reads YSLEER. This CDR3 is built from 15 residues. V was pared by 2 bases and J by 5 bases, with 12 bases between. The CDR3 DNA reads TGCGCCAGCAGCCAAATGGTGGGGGTCAATGAAAAACTGTTTTTT. Protein sequence: CASSQMVGVNEKLFF.

Here the CDR3 DNA reads TGTGCCAGCAGTGAAGCGGTGAGGGCCTACAATCAGCCCCAGCATTTT. This sequence encodes CASSEAVRAYNQPQHF. The V call is TRBV2, the J call TRBJ1-5, with no clear D. Trimming left V 0 bases short and J 3 bases short, with 12 bases between. There are 16 residues in the CDR3. Per the germline V gene, CDR1 is SNHLY and CDR2 is FYNNEI.

In its sample, this clone was seen once. The rearrangement joins TRBV9 to TRBJ2-2; TRBD2 matches 12 bases. The V gene end was trimmed by 0 bases and the J gene end by 1 base; junction bases not matched to a gene: 4. The CDR3 extends over 18 amino acids. Germline CDR1 SGDLS, CDR2 YYNGEE. CDR3 amino acids: CASSVARLAGENTGELFF. The CDR3 coding sequence is TGTGCCAGCAGCGTAGCCCGACTAGCGGGAGAGAACACCGGGGAGCTGTTTTTT.

V is TRBV27 and J is TRBJ1-6, with 7 bases identical to TRBD1. With 3 bases clipped from V and 10 bases from J, the junction kept 27 bases outside the gene matches. CDR1 MNHEY and CDR2 SMNVEV come from the germline V gene (reference sequence). The CDR3 length is 21 residues. The CDR3 spells CASSFSNTPGNRGLSDSPLHF. In DNA form, the CDR3 reads TGTGCCAGCAGTTTTTCGAATACCCCAGGGAACAGGGGATTGTCGGACTCACCCCTCCACTTT.

V is TRBV7-9 and J is TRBJ1-5; D unclear. The CDR3 has 15 amino acids. V was cut by 1 base and J by 2 bases, with 9 bases left in between. Germline lookup yields CDR1 SEHNR and CDR2 FQNEAQ (reference sequence). The CDR3 region is CASSLGGLGNQPQHF. The CDR3 bases are TGTGCCAGCAGCTTAGGGGGTCTCGGCAATCAGCCCCAGCATTTT. Combining the CDR3 with reference TRBV7-9 and TRBJ1-5 gives the whole variable domain DTGVSQNPRHKITKRGQNVTFRCDPISEHNRLYWYRQTLGQGPEFLTYFQNEAQLEKSRLLSDRFSAERPKGSFSTLEIQRTEQGDSAMYLCASSLGGLGNQPQHFGDGTRLSIL.

The chain has TRBV6-5 and TRBJ1-2; D unresolved. V was cut by 4 bases and J by 1 base, with 13 bases left in between. Germline V gives CDR1 MNHEY, CDR2 SVGAGI. The CDR3 contains 15 residues. Here the CDR3 reads CASSLIMGSNYGYTF. The CDR3 coding sequence is TGTGCCAGCAGTTTAATAATGGGCAGTAACTATGGCTACACCTTC.

The chain employs TRBV6-5 and TRBJ1-6; 7 nucleotides align to TRBD1. Germline V gene lookup returns CDR1 MNHEY and CDR2 SVGAGI. V lost 6 bases to trimming and J lost 10 bases; unmatched junction nucleotides: 3. CDR3 length equals 12 residues. CDR3: CASRTGVSPLHF. In DNA form, the CDR3 reads TGTGCCAGCAGAACAGGGGTCTCACCCCTCCACTTT.

This chain links TRBV19 with TRBJ1-2; possible D gene TRBD1, 6 bases. Germline CDR1 LNHDA, CDR2 SQIVND (reference sequence). There are 12 residues in the CDR3. The ends were cut back, 5 bases at V and 4 bases at J, with 8 bases in the middle. CDR3 in amino acids: CASSAQGYGYTF. For the CDR3, the DNA is TGTGCCAGTAGTGCACAGGGCTATGGCTACACCTTC.

This sequence joins TRBV7-8 and TRBJ1-5; D perhaps matches TRBD1 (5 bases). Trimming took 1 base from V and 9 from J, leaving 13 bases between them. Germline assignment: CDR1 SGHVS and CDR2 FQNEAQ. The CDR3 is 14 residues long. Here the CDR3 reads CASSLGAGIPPQHF. DNA for the CDR3: TGTGCCAGCAGCTTAGGGGCAGGGATCCCGCCCCAGCATTTT.